A selection of T cell receptor beta chains follows, all from one sample in a study of breast tumors, draining lymph nodes, adjacent tissues. TCRdb reanalysed the multiplex PCR reads using MiXCR and keeps one entry per CDR3 protein. The sample shows 250,000 or so distinct CDR3 sequences, more than 30% of them seen only once. Input material: axillary lymph node tissue. All receptors come from a female donor with breast cancer. Some clones in this sample may be carry-over from other donors' samples. The conserved cysteine and the conserved F or W are not part of the CDR3 here. The order of the fields is clone size, J gene, D gene, V gene, CDR3 protein. The D gene is left open where the match is weak. Clone size is shown for a subset of rows, as once, few, many or a class of expanded clone.

clone_size: many; j_call: TRBJ2-1; d_call: TRBD2; v_call: TRBV19; cdr3_aa: ASSMAGGRSEQF
clone_size: once; j_call: TRBJ2-1; d_call: TRBD2; v_call: TRBV25-1; cdr3_aa: AKPWTSPEYNEQF
clone_size: few; j_call: TRBJ2-7; d_call: TRBD1; v_call: TRBV28; cdr3_aa: ASSLRGLIPEQY
clone_size: many; j_call: TRBJ2-5; d_call: TRBD1; v_call: TRBV19; cdr3_aa: ASSTTGISETQY
clone_size: many; j_call: TRBJ2-3; d_call: TRBD2; v_call: TRBV12-3/TRBV12-4; cdr3_aa: ASGFTSGMNTQY
clone_size: -; j_call: TRBJ2-5; d_call: TRBD2; v_call: TRBV10-2; cdr3_aa: ASSATRDYPYQETQY
clone_size: many; j_call: TRBJ1-2; d_call: -; v_call: TRBV20-1; cdr3_aa: SASRVGGNYGYT
clone_size: many; j_call: TRBJ2-1; d_call: TRBD2; v_call: TRBV20-1; cdr3_aa: SAPNLAGGDEQF
clone_size: many; j_call: TRBJ1-2; d_call: TRBD1; v_call: TRBV12-3/TRBV12-4; cdr3_aa: ASTPGQGATNYGYT
clone_size: many; j_call: TRBJ2-5; d_call: -; v_call: TRBV20-1; cdr3_aa: SADAGAGETQY
clone_size: -; j_call: TRBJ1-5; d_call: TRBD1; v_call: TRBV30; cdr3_aa: AWERAGQGIQPQH
clone_size: many; j_call: TRBJ2-5; d_call: -; v_call: TRBV11-3; cdr3_aa: ASSPQGGRGHQETQY
clone_size: many; j_call: TRBJ2-7; d_call: -; v_call: TRBV6-5; cdr3_aa: ASRAGRPYEQY
clone_size: -; j_call: TRBJ2-5; d_call: -; v_call: TRBV7-6; cdr3_aa: ASSQAAGAQETQY
clone_size: -; j_call: TRBJ2-1; d_call: -; v_call: TRBV10-1; cdr3_aa: ASSESSGGNEQF
clone_size: many; j_call: TRBJ1-2; d_call: -; v_call: TRBV2; cdr3_aa: ASSGQREGTYGYT
clone_size: many; j_call: TRBJ2-1; d_call: -; v_call: TRBV4-1; cdr3_aa: ASSLHSGSLFYNEQF
clone_size: -; j_call: TRBJ1-5; d_call: TRBD1; v_call: TRBV10-3; cdr3_aa: AISLGQGAQPQH
clone_size: few; j_call: TRBJ2-7; d_call: -; v_call: TRBV12-3/TRBV12-4; cdr3_aa: ASSPDTNYEQY
clone_size: once; j_call: TRBJ2-7; d_call: -; v_call: TRBV4-1; cdr3_aa: ASSQFMGVVSFYEQY
clone_size: many; j_call: TRBJ1-6; d_call: TRBD1; v_call: TRBV10-1; cdr3_aa: ASSDGPGTGYSPLH
clone_size: -; j_call: TRBJ2-7; d_call: TRBD1; v_call: TRBV30; cdr3_aa: AWSGGTGETYEQY
clone_size: many; j_call: TRBJ2-7; d_call: -; v_call: TRBV4-1; cdr3_aa: ASSQTGIPTYEQY
clone_size: many; j_call: TRBJ2-3; d_call: -; v_call: TRBV5-1; cdr3_aa: ASSPGRDTQY
clone_size: -; j_call: TRBJ1-1; d_call: TRBD1; v_call: TRBV5-1; cdr3_aa: ASSPRQGETEAF
clone_size: -; j_call: TRBJ2-5; d_call: TRBD2; v_call: TRBV12-3/TRBV12-4; cdr3_aa: ASSFVAGGWEAQY
clone_size: many; j_call: TRBJ2-5; d_call: TRBD2; v_call: TRBV15; cdr3_aa: ATSRGGGETQY
clone_size: once; j_call: TRBJ2-3; d_call: -; v_call: TRBV15; cdr3_aa: ATSREQGVGDTQC
clone_size: -; j_call: TRBJ2-1; d_call: -; v_call: TRBV27; cdr3_aa: ASSLRLASYNEQF
clone_size: many; j_call: TRBJ1-2; d_call: -; v_call: TRBV19; cdr3_aa: ASKSLGSAANYGYT
clone_size: -; j_call: TRBJ2-1; d_call: -; v_call: TRBV29-1; cdr3_aa: SVRRDRMFSGSSYNEQF
clone_size: many; j_call: TRBJ2-7; d_call: -; v_call: TRBV15; cdr3_aa: ATSRDSGTQY
clone_size: -; j_call: TRBJ2-1; d_call: TRBD2; v_call: TRBV15; cdr3_aa: ATSGEDGTSGNEQF
clone_size: many; j_call: TRBJ2-3; d_call: TRBD2; v_call: TRBV24-1; cdr3_aa: ATSDRSGSADTQY
clone_size: many; j_call: TRBJ2-3; d_call: TRBD2; v_call: TRBV29-1; cdr3_aa: SVPPTSGTTDTQY
clone_size: many; j_call: TRBJ2-3; d_call: -; v_call: TRBV4-2; cdr3_aa: ASSQDGLLDTQY
clone_size: many; j_call: TRBJ2-3; d_call: -; v_call: TRBV20-1; cdr3_aa: SARWVAIPDTQY
clone_size: few; j_call: TRBJ1-2; d_call: -; v_call: TRBV19; cdr3_aa: ASSEGNYGYT
clone_size: -; j_call: TRBJ2-1; d_call: TRBD1; v_call: TRBV29-1; cdr3_aa: SVGQGSNEQF
clone_size: -; j_call: TRBJ1-1; d_call: TRBD1; v_call: TRBV24-1; cdr3_aa: ATKRTGGFEAF